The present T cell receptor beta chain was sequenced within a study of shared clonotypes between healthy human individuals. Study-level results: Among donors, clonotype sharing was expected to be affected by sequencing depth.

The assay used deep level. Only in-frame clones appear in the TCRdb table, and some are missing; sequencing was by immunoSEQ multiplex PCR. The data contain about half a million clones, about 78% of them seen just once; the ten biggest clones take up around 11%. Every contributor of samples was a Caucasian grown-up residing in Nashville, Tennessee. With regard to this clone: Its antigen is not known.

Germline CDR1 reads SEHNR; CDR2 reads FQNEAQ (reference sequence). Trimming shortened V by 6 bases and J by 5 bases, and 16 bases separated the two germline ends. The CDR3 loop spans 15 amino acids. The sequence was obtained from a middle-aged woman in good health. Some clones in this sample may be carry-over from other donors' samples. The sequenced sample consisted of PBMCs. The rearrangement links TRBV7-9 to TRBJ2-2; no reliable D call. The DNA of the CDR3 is TGTGCCAGCAGTTCTGACCCGACCTGGACCGGGGAGCTGTTTTTT. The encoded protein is CASSSDPTWTGELFF.